The rows below give T cell receptor beta chains drawn from one sample of a study of T-cell memory formation after mild COVID-19. TCRdb itself ran the 5' RACE reads through MiXCR, one entry per CDR3 protein. The sample carries more than 100,000 distinct CDR3 sequences, about 18% recorded once. Sequenced material: PBMCs or a T cell subset sorted from them (not recorded which). The receptors stem from a man between 18 and 29 years old who had mild COVID-19 (a few samples of this study predate the infection). Cell type and time point are not known. Each CDR3 is given with its conserved first and last residue. The order of the fields is clone size, D gene, J gene, V gene, CDR3 protein, CDR3 DNA. The D gene is left open where the match is weak. Only part of the rows carry a size: once, few, many, or a class if the clone is expanded.

clone size: -
D gene: -
J gene: TRBJ2-5
V gene: TRBV6-5
CDR3 protein: CASSYGTEGPETQYF
CDR3 DNA: TGTGCCAGCAGTTACGGGACCGAAGGACCGGAGACCCAGTACTTC

clone size: many
D gene: TRBD1
J gene: TRBJ1-1
V gene: TRBV6-6
CDR3 protein: CASSPPTGDGNTEAFF
CDR3 DNA: TGTGCCAGCAGTCCCCCGACAGGGGATGGGAACACTGAAGCTTTCTTT

clone size: -
D gene: -
J gene: TRBJ1-5
V gene: TRBV11-2
CDR3 protein: CASSLVPNQPQHF
CDR3 DNA: TGTGCCAGCAGCTTAGTCCCGAATCAGCCCCAGCATTTT

clone size: few
D gene: -
J gene: TRBJ2-6
V gene: TRBV6-2/TRBV6-3
CDR3 protein: CASTHSGANVLTF
CDR3 DNA: TGTGCCAGCACCCACTCTGGGGCCAACGTCCTGACTTTC

clone size: -
D gene: -
J gene: TRBJ2-5
V gene: TRBV5-1
CDR3 protein: CASSRGQLEETQYF
CDR3 DNA: TGCGCCAGCAGCCGAGGACAGTTAGAAGAGACCCAGTACTTC

clone size: few
D gene: -
J gene: TRBJ2-3
V gene: TRBV20-1
CDR3 protein: CSASRPGYTDTQYF
CDR3 DNA: TGCAGTGCTAGTCGGCCAGGGTATACAGATACGCAGTATTTT

clone size: -
D gene: TRBD1
J gene: TRBJ2-1
V gene: TRBV4-3
CDR3 protein: CASSPTKGASNEQFF
CDR3 DNA: TGCGCCAGCAGCCCTACTAAGGGGGCGTCCAATGAGCAGTTCTTC

clone size: -
D gene: -
J gene: TRBJ1-5
V gene: TRBV11-2
CDR3 protein: CASSHLGTGSNQPQHF
CDR3 DNA: TGTGCCAGCAGCCACCTGGGGACGGGTAGCAATCAGCCCCAGCATTTT

clone size: few
D gene: -
J gene: TRBJ2-5
V gene: TRBV6-5
CDR3 protein: CASSYRAPVQETQYF
CDR3 DNA: TGTGCCAGCAGTTACAGGGCACCGGTTCAAGAGACCCAGTACTTC

clone size: -
D gene: TRBD1
J gene: TRBJ2-5
V gene: TRBV7-6
CDR3 protein: CASSTGQGRQETQYF
CDR3 DNA: TGTGCCAGCAGCACCGGACAGGGAAGGCAAGAGACCCAGTACTTC

clone size: -
D gene: -
J gene: TRBJ2-3
V gene: TRBV20-1
CDR3 protein: CSARNGGDGTDTQYF
CDR3 DNA: TGCAGTGCTCGGAACGGTGGGGATGGCACAGATACGCAGTATTTT

clone size: -
D gene: -
J gene: TRBJ1-5
V gene: TRBV12-3/TRBV12-4
CDR3 protein: CASRSGVYSNQPQHF
CDR3 DNA: TGTGCCAGCAGATCAGGGGTCTATAGCAATCAGCCCCAGCATTTT

clone size: -
D gene: -
J gene: TRBJ2-3
V gene: TRBV4-3
CDR3 protein: CASSQDVIGSDTQYF
CDR3 DNA: TGCGCCAGCAGCCAAGACGTGATTGGGTCGGATACGCAGTATTTT

clone size: -
D gene: -
J gene: TRBJ2-5
V gene: TRBV20-1
CDR3 protein: CSAREVRGPKETQYF
CDR3 DNA: TGCAGTGCTAGAGAGGTTAGAGGGCCCAAAGAGACCCAGTACTTC

clone size: few
D gene: -
J gene: TRBJ2-2
V gene: TRBV12-3/TRBV12-4
CDR3 protein: CASSSGWGADTGELFF
CDR3 DNA: TGTGCCAGCAGTTCTGGCTGGGGGGCAGACACCGGGGAGCTGTTTTTT

clone size: -
D gene: TRBD1
J gene: TRBJ2-7
V gene: TRBV20-1
CDR3 protein: CSPLRRQGTYEQYF
CDR3 DNA: TGCAGTCCTTTAAGAAGACAGGGCACCTACGAGCAGTACTTC

clone size: -
D gene: -
J gene: TRBJ1-1
V gene: TRBV6-5
CDR3 protein: CASSYRGDTEAFF
CDR3 DNA: TGTGCCAGCAGTTACCGGGGGGACACTGAAGCTTTCTTT

clone size: few
D gene: TRBD1
J gene: TRBJ1-2
V gene: TRBV10-3
CDR3 protein: CAISGWDREIYGYTF
CDR3 DNA: TGTGCCATCTCAGGCTGGGACAGAGAAATCTATGGCTACACCTTC

clone size: many
D gene: -
J gene: TRBJ2-4
V gene: TRBV20-1
CDR3 protein: CSEWAFNIQYF
CDR3 DNA: TGCAGTGAGTGGGCTTTTAACATTCAGTACTTC

clone size: many
D gene: TRBD1
J gene: TRBJ1-6
V gene: TRBV4-2
CDR3 protein: CASSKIDRGHSYNSPLHF
CDR3 DNA: TGTGCCAGCAGCAAAATAGACAGGGGGCACTCCTATAATTCACCCCTCCACTTT